This passage covers 16 T cell receptor beta chains from one sample sequenced in a study of CD8 T cells in ankylosing spondylitis. TCRdb itself ran the 5' RACE reads through MiXCR, one entry per CDR3 protein. The sample has about 300,000 distinct CDR3 sequences, less than 25% seen once. The specimen sequenced was blood, either unsorted or a sorted T cell fraction (not recorded which). Every receptor here comes from a female donor with ankylosing spondylitis or in good health (not recorded which).

This chain connects TRBV12-3 or TRBV12-4 to TRBJ2-3, with unresolved D. The length of the CDR3 is 16 residues. The V end lost 2 bases, the J end lost 2 bases, and 14 bases lay between the germline ends. CDR3 nucleotides: TGTGCCAGCAGTTTATGGCGTGCCGGTCCCACAGATACGCAGTATTTT. It yields the protein CASSLWRAGPTDTQYF.

In the case of this clonotype: The junction departs from the called germline gene at one end, perhaps through a read error. The J gene is TRBJ1-1, the V gene TRBV12-5; weak D call: TRBD1 (6 bases). CDR1 and CDR2 from the germline V gene are LGHNT and FRNRAP. The CDR3 is 14 amino acids. CDR3 DNA: TGTCCTAGTGCCCAGGGGTTACTGAACACTGAAGCTTTCTTT. This gives the protein CPSAQGLLNTEAFF. Combining the CDR3 with reference TRBV12-5 and TRBJ1-1 gives the whole variable domain DARVTQTPRHKVTEMGQEVTMRCQPILGHNTVFWYRQTMMQGLELLAYFRNRAPLDDSGMPKDRFSAEMPDATLATLKIQPSEPRDSAVYFCPSAQGLLNTEAFFGQGTRLTVV.

This clonotype came up a few times. This chain uses TRBV10-3 with TRBJ2-5, with 8 bases identical to TRBD2. CDR1 is ENHRY, CDR2 SYGVKD, per germline. Germline trimming cut 11 bases from V and 5 bases from J; bases unmatched to any gene: 7. CDR3 length: 12 residues. CDR3 region: CACGGFGETQYF. The CDR3 DNA sequence: TGTGCCTGCGGGGGGTTCGGGGAGACCCAGTACTTC.

This clonotype has only one observation. The chain joins TRBV12-3 or TRBV12-4 to TRBJ2-1, with D perhaps matching TRBD1 (5 bases). The CDR3 loop spans 15 amino acids. The germline V and J ends were trimmed by 3 bases and 3 bases, with 12 bases remaining between them. CDR3 sequence: CASSFDRRFYNEQFF. CDR3 nucleotides: TGTGCCAGCAGTTTCGACAGACGCTTCTACAATGAGCAGTTCTTC.

This clonotype occurred a few times. V is TRBV29-1 and J is TRBJ2-5, with D possibly being TRBD1 (6 bases). The CDR3 is 15 amino acids. V lost 6 bases and J lost 1, with 18 bases in between. Germline V CDR1 and CDR2: SQVTM, ANQGSEA. DNA for the CDR3: TGCAGCGTCGCCTCCGGGACATCCATCCAAGAGACCCAGTACTTC. Protein: CSVASGTSIQETQYF.

This clonotype was detected only a few times. This rearrangement joins TRBV5-1 to TRBJ2-1, with TRBD2 as a possible D gene (6 bases). Germline values: CDR1 SGHRS, CDR2 YFSETQ. V was pared by 4 bases and J by 6 bases, with 17 bases between. The CDR3 extends over 15 amino acids. The CDR3 region has the DNA TGCGCCAGCAGCCCGAGTGAAGGAGGGTTCAATGAGCAGTTCTTC. It encodes CASSPSEGGFNEQFF.

The chain is built from TRBV20-1 and TRBJ2-1; D may correspond to TRBD1 or TRBD2 (6 bases each). The germline V and J ends were trimmed by 3 bases and 4 bases, with 10 bases remaining between them. Germline CDR1 reads DFQATT; CDR2 reads SNEGSKA (reference sequence). There are 13 residues in the CDR3. The CDR3 DNA reads as TGCAGTGCTAGCCGGGGGCTTTACAATGAGCAGTTCTTC. It codes for CSASRGLYNEQFF.

The gene calls are TRBV7-2 and TRBJ2-3; D unresolved. Trimming left V 4 bases short and J 4 bases short, with 6 bases between. This CDR3 is built from 12 residues. Germline V lookup: CDR1 SGHTA, CDR2 FQGNSA. The CDR3 nucleotides read TGTGCCAGCAGCTACGGGCCAGATACGCAGTATTTT. Translation gives CASSYGPDTQYF.

In DNA form, the CDR3 reads TGCGCCAGCAGCTTGGTTCAGGGGGTGACTGAAGCTTTCTTT. Translation: CASSLVQGVTEAFF. The chain recombines TRBV5-1 with TRBJ1-1, with TRBD1 matching over 7 bases. CDR1 SGHRS and CDR2 YFSETQ come from the germline V gene. The trim removed 0 bases at V and 5 bases at J, leaving 4 bases unmatched. The CDR3 contains 14 residues.

There are a few counts of this clonotype. This rearrangement joins TRBV6-4 to TRBJ1-1; D might be TRBD1 (5 bases). The V gene's germline CDR1 is MRHNA and CDR2 SNTAGT. This CDR3 contains 15 residues. Trimming stripped 8 bases from V and 1 base from J, with 17 bases between. The CDR3 here is CASGDAGAANTEAFF. In nucleotides, the CDR3 is TGTGCCAGCGGGGACGCCGGGGCGGCGAACACTGAAGCTTTCTTT.

This clonotype was seen ten or more times. The chain is built from TRBV5-1 and TRBJ2-1; TRBD2 aligns across 10 bases. CDR3 length equals 17 residues. J was trimmed by 7 bases and V by 0 bases; bases with no gene match: 10. CDR1 SGHRS and CDR2 YFSETQ come from the germline V gene. In nucleotides, the CDR3 is TGCGCCAGCAGCTTGGATAGCGGGAGGTCGGGTAGGAATGAGCAGTTCTTC. Translation: CASSLDSGRSGRNEQFF.

This clonotype occurred a few times. This sequence joins TRBV27 and TRBJ1-4; the match to TRBD1 covers 9 bases. Germline CDR1 reads MNHEY; CDR2 reads SMNVEV (reference sequence). The ends lost 10 bases at V and 4 bases at J; junction bases unmatched: 7. This CDR3 is built from 14 residues. The CDR3 spells CATRRTGDNEKLFF. The DNA of the CDR3 is TGTGCCACCCGACGGACAGGGGATAATGAAAAACTGTTTTTT. Complete variable domain (other parts from reference TRBV27 and TRBJ1-4): EAQVTQNPRYLITVTGKKLTVTCSQNMNHEYMSWYRQDPGLGLRQIYYSMNVEVTDKGDVPEGYKVSRKEKRNFPLILESPSPNQTSLYFCATRRTGDNEKLFFGSGTQLSVL.

This clonotype has just a few counts. The V gene is TRBV9, the J gene TRBJ1-2; D is uncertain. V was cut by 4 bases and J by 7 bases, with 17 bases left in between. Germline CDR1 reads SGDLS; CDR2 reads YYNGEE. This CDR3 has 14 residues. The DNA of the CDR3 is TGTGCCAGCAGCCCCCGAGGAGGGTTTATTGGCTACACCTTC. It specifies CASSPRGGFIGYTF.

The chain employs TRBV7-2 and TRBJ2-1; 9 bases align to TRBD2. The trim removed 2 bases at V and 5 bases at J, leaving 10 bases unmatched. Germline V gene data show CDR1 as SGHTA and CDR2 as FQGNSA. There are 17 residues in the CDR3. Written as DNA, the CDR3 is TGTGCCAGCAGCTTAAGGGCTAGCGGGGTTTCCCACAATGAGCAGTTCTTC. Amino acid sequence: CASSLRASGVSHNEQFF. Based on the CDR3 plus reference TRBV7-2 and TRBJ2-1, the full variable domain is GAGVSQSPSNKVTEKGKDVELRCDPISGHTALYWYRQSLGQGLEFLIYFQGNSAPDKSGLPSDRFSAERTGGSVSTLTIQRTQQEDSAVYLCASSLRASGVSHNEQFFGPGTRLTVL.

This chain connects TRBV5-1 to TRBJ2-7, with 10 bases that match TRBD2. The germline V gene has CDR1 SGHRS and CDR2 YFSETQ. The CDR3 length is 19 residues. Trimming at V came to 0 bases and at J to 4 bases, leaving 16 bases not matched to a gene. CDR3 amino acids: CASSLAGGLAPKRAYEQYF. The CDR3 region has the DNA TGCGCCAGCAGCTTGGCCGGGGGACTAGCGCCTAAGAGGGCGTACGAGCAGTACTTC.

The rearrangement uses TRBV12-3 or TRBV12-4 and TRBJ2-5; 12 nucleotides match TRBD2. The CDR3 is 17 amino acids. The J segment lost 1 base and the V segment lost 6 bases, leaving 9 bases of the junction unmatched. The CDR3 DNA reads as TGTGCCAGCAGCTCGACTAGCGGGAGTGGGGGCCAAGAGACCCAGTACTTC. Amino acids: CASSSTSGSGGQETQYF.